This TCR beta chain came from a study of cytomegalovirus exposure and HLA in healthy donors. A multiplex PCR was run with 60 Vbeta primers and 13 Jbeta primers. Libraries were prepared by immunoSEQ multiplex PCR; TCRdb keeps only in-frame clonotypes and omits some of them. This sample has tens of thousands of clones; 65% to 75% occur once, and the top ten carry 20% to 30%. In the case of this clone: Its specificity is not known.

Nominally healthy donors were sampled, though unrecorded immune exposures were likely. Germline V gene lookup returns CDR1 SGHTA and CDR2 FQGNSA. CDR3 size: 13 residues. Germline trimming cut 6 bases from V and 4 bases from J; bases unmatched to any gene: 5. Study-level points and caveats: TRBV6-2, TRBV6-3 and some other V segments were excluded as indistinguishable.

The chain couples TRBV7-2 to TRBJ1-1; 7 bases fit TRBD1. This TCR derives from a man aged 50 to 59 in good health and CMV-seropositive. Sequences were obtained from PBMCs. CDR3 DNA: TGTGCCAGCAGACCAACAGGGGCCACTGAAGCTTTCTTT. Protein: CASRPTGATEAFF.